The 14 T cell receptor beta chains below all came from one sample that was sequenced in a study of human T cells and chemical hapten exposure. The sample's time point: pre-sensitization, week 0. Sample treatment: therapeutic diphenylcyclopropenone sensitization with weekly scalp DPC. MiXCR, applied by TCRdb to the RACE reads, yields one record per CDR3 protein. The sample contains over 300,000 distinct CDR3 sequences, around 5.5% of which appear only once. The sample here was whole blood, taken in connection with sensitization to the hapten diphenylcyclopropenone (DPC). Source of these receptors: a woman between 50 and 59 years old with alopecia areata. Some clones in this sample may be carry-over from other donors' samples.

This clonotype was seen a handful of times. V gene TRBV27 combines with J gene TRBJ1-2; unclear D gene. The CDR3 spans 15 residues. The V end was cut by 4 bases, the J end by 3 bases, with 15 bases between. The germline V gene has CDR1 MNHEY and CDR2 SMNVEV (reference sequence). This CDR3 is CASSSADKTDYGYTF. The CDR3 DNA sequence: TGTGCCAGCAGTTCGGCCGACAAGACTGACTATGGCTACACCTTC.

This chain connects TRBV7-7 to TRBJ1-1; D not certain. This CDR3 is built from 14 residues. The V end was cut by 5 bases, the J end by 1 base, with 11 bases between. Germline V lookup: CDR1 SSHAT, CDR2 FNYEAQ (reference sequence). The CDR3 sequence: CASSPPRANTEAFF. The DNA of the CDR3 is TGTGCCAGCAGCCCCCCGCGGGCGAACACTGAAGCTTTCTTT. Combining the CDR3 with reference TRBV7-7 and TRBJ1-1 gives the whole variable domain GAGVSQSPRYKVTKRGQDVTLRCDPISSHATLYWYQQALGQGPEFLTYFNYEAQPDKSGLPSDRFSAERPEGSISTLTIQRTEQRDSAMYRCASSPPRANTEAFFGQGTRLTVV.

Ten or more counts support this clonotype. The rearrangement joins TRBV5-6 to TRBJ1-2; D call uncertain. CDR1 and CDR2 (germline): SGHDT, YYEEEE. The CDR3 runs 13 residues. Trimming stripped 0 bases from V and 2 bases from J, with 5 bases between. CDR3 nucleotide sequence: TGTGCCAGCAGCTTGGACGGAAACTATGGCTACACCTTC. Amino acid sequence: CASSLDGNYGYTF.

The chain's CDR3 is CASSTQVGPNYGYTF. Here the CDR3 DNA reads TGTGCCAGCAGTACCCAGGTGGGGCCTAACTATGGCTACACCTTC. This rearrangement joins TRBV12-3 or TRBV12-4 to TRBJ1-2; TRBD1 might be the D (5 bases). This CDR3 contains 15 residues. With 5 bases removed from V and 0 bases from J, the gap between germline ends came to 13 bases.

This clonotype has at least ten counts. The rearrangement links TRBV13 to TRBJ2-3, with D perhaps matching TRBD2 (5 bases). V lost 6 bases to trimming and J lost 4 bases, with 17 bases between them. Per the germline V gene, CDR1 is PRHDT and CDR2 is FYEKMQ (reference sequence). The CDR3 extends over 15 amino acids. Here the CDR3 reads CASREDGKVADTQYF. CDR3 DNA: TGTGCCAGCAGGGAGGACGGCAAGGTGGCAGATACGCAGTATTTT.

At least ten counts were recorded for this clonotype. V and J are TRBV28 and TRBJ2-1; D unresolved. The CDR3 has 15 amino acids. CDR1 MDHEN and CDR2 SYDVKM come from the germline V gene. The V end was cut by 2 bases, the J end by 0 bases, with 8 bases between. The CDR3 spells CASSLAASSYNEQFF. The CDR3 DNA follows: TGTGCCAGCAGTTTAGCGGCAAGCTCCTACAATGAGCAGTTCTTC.

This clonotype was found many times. The CDR3 DNA reads as TGTGCCAGCAGGAGGGGCGGCCCAAGTGACGAGCAGTACTTC. Its protein product is CASRRGGPSDEQYF. The rearrangement links TRBV27 to TRBJ2-7; D is possibly TRBD1 or TRBD2 (5 bases each). CDR1 MNHEY and CDR2 SMNVEV come from the germline V gene (reference sequence). The CDR3 is 14 amino acids. Trimming stripped 6 bases from V and 5 bases from J, with 17 bases between.

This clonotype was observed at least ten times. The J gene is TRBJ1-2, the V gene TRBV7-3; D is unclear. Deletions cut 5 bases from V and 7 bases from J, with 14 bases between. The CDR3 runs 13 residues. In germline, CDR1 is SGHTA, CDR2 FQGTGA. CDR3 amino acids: CASSVREGGGYTF. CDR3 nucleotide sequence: TGTGCCAGCAGCGTAAGGGAGGGAGGTGGCTACACCTTC.

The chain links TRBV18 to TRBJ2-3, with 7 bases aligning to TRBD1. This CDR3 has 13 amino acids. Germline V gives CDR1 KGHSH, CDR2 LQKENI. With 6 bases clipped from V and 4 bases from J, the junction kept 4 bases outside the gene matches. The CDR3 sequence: CASSGDRADTQYF. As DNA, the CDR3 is TGTGCCAGCTCTGGGGACAGAGCAGATACGCAGTATTTT.

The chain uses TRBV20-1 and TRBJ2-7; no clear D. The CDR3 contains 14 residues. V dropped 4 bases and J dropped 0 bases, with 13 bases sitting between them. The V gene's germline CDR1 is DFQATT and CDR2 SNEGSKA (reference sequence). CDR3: CSAIQSDRSYEQYF. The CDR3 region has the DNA TGCAGTGCTATCCAGAGCGACCGCTCCTACGAGCAGTACTTC.

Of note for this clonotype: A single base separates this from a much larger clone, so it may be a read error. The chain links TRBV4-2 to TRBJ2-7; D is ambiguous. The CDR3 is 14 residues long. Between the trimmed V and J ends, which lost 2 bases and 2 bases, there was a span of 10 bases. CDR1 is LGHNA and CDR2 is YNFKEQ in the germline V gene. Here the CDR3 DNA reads TGTGCCAGCAGCCAATCGTGGGGAACCTACGAGCAGTACTTC. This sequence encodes CASSQSWGTYEQYF.

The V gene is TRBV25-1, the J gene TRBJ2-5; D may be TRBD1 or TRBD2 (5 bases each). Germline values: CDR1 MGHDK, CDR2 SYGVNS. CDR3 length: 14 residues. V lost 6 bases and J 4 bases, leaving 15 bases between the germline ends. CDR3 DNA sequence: TGTGCCAGCAGAGACCGGGACCTAGTAGAGACCCAGTACTTC. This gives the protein CASRDRDLVETQYF.

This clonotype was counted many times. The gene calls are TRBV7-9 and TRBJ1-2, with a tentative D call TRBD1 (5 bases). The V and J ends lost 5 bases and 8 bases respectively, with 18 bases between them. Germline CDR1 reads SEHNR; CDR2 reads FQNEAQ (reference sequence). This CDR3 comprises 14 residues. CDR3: CASSPGQDHDGYTF. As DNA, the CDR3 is TGTGCCAGCAGCCCGGGGCAGGATCACGACGGCTACACCTTC.

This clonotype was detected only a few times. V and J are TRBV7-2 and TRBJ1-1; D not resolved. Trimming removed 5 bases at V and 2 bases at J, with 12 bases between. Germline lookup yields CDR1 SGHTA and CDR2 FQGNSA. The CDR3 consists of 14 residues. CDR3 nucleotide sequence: TGTGCCAGCAGCCAAGGCCGTATTAACACTGAAGCTTTCTTT. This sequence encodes CASSQGRINTEAFF. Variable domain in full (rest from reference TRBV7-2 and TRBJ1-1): GAGVSQSPSNKVTEKGKDVELRCDPISGHTALYWYRQSLGQGLEFLIYFQGNSAPDKSGLPSDRFSAERTGGSVSTLTIQRTQQEDSAVYLCASSQGRINTEAFFGQGTRLTVV.